The rows below give T cell receptor beta chains drawn from one sample of a study of T cells in localized non-small cell lung cancer. Clones were read by immunoSEQ multiplex PCR, and TCRdb kept only the in-frame ones, dropping some. The sample has around 1,700 clones; just over 35% are singletons. The material sequenced was lung tumor tissue, taken before any cancer treatment. The origin of the receptors is a woman between 35 and 75 years old with stage II lung adenocarcinoma. Each CDR3 is given with its conserved first and last residue. A D gene is named only where the DNA matches it firmly. Some rows mark clone size as missing; the rest say once, few, many or name a class of expanded clone.

d_call	v_call	j_call	clone_size	cdr3_aa	cdr3_nt
.	TRBV9	TRBJ2-2	.	CASMRGQNTGELFF	TGTGCCAGCATGAGGGGTCAGAACACCGGGGAGCTGTTTTTT
.	TRBV19	TRBJ1-1	.	CASSIGGVGEAFF	TGTGCCAGTAGTATAGGGGGGGTCGGAGAAGCTTTCTTT
.	TRBV9	TRBJ1-3	.	CASSVVAGMSGNTIYF	TGTGCCAGCAGCGTAGTGGCAGGAATGTCTGGAAACACCATATATTTT
TRBD2	TRBV18	TRBJ2-4	.	CASSPWEGLKNIQYF	TGTGCCAGCTCACCATGGGAGGGGTTGAAAAACATTCAGTACTTC
TRBD2	TRBV30	TRBJ2-5	.	CAWSVLAGGETQYF	TGTGCCTGGAGTGTACTAGCGGGGGGCGAGACCCAGTACTTC
.	TRBV7-6	TRBJ2-5	.	CASSLVGGQETQYF	TGTGCCAGCAGCTTGGTTGGAGGGCAAGAGACCCAGTACTTC
TRBD1	TRBV19	TRBJ2-5	.	CASKGGAGGEETQYF	TGTGCCAGTAAGGGGGGCGCAGGGGGCGAAGAGACCCAGTACTTC
.	TRBV11-3	TRBJ2-5	few	CASSSQASGGETQYF	TGTGCCAGCAGCTCGCAAGCGTCGGGTGGGGAGACCCAGTACTTC
.	TRBV11-3	TRBJ1-3	.	CASSLGEKLYSGNTIYF	TGTGCCAGCAGCTTAGGAGAAAAACTCTACTCTGGAAACACCATATATTTT
TRBD1	TRBV10-2	TRBJ1-6	once	CASSLTGGRDGSPLHF	TGCGCCAGCAGCTTGACAGGGGGTCGTGATGGGTCACCCCTCCACTTT
.	TRBV6-8	TRBJ2-3	.	CASSRDFGTDTQYF	TGTGCCAGCAGTAGGGACTTTGGCACAGATACGCAGTATTTT
.	TRBV1	TRBJ2-3	.	CASSQVDLTDTQYF	TGCGCCAGCAGCCAAGTCGACCTAACAGATACGCAGTATTTT
.	TRBV28	TRBJ1-1	few	CASSLWGGAAMNTEAFF	TGTGCCAGCAGTTTATGGGGTGGGGCAGCGATGAACACTGAAGCTTTCTTT
TRBD1	TRBV30	TRBJ2-7	.	CAWRKTGFEQYF	TGTGCCTGGAGAAAGACAGGGTTCGAGCAGTACTTC
.	TRBV6-8	TRBJ2-2	few	CASSYSRGESNTGELFF	TGTGCCAGCAGTTACTCGAGGGGGGAGTCTAACACCGGGGAGCTGTTTTTT
.	TRBV6-8	TRBJ1-1	medium-sized	CASRLTQGEGNTEAFF	TGTGCCAGCAGACTCACCCAGGGAGAAGGGAACACTGAAGCTTTCTTT
TRBD1	TRBV6-8	TRBJ2-2	few	CASRDTDRGMDGELFF	TGTGCCAGCAGGGACACAGACAGGGGGATGGACGGGGAGCTGTTTTTT
.	TRBV9	TRBJ2-5	.	CASGLEQETQYF	TGTGCCAGCGGGCTGGAGCAAGAGACCCAGTACTTC
.	TRBV6-8	TRBJ1-1	few	CASSVGVNTEAFF	TGTGCCAGCAGTGTCGGGGTGAACACTGAAGCTTTCTTT
.	TRBV9	TRBJ2-2	.	CASSVGRGELFF	TGTGCCAGCAGCGTAGGGAGAGGGGAGCTGTTTTTT
.	TRBV28	TRBJ1-4	.	CATLPRGKANEKLFF	TGTGCCACCCTTCCGCGCGGGAAGGCTAATGAAAAACTGTTTTTT
.	TRBV19	TRBJ2-5	few	CASSIDRQETQYF	TGTGCCAGTAGTATAGACAGACAAGAGACCCAGTACTTC
.	TRBV6-4	TRBJ1-5	few	CASSPGHTNQPQHF	TGTGCCAGCAGCCCCGGACATACAAATCAGCCCCAGCATTTT
.	TRBV19	TRBJ1-6	.	CASSTGPAASPLHF	TGTGCCAGTAGTACGGGACCTGCGGCCTCACCCCTCCACTTT
TRBD1	TRBV29-1	TRBJ2-1	.	CSVAGGKRNNEQFF	TGCAGCGTGGCAGGGGGCAAAAGGAACAATGAGCAGTTCTTC